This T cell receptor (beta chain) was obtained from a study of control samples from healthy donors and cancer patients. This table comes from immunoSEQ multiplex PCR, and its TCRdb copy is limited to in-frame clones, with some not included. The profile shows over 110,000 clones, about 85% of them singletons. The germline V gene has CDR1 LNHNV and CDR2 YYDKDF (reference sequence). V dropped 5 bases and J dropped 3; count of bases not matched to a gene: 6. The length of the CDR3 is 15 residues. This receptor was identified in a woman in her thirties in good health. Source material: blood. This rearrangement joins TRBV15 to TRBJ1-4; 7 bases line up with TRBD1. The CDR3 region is CATSRGGGSNEKLFF. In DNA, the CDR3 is TGTGCCACCAGCCGCGGAGGGGGCTCTAATGAAAAACTGTTTTTT.